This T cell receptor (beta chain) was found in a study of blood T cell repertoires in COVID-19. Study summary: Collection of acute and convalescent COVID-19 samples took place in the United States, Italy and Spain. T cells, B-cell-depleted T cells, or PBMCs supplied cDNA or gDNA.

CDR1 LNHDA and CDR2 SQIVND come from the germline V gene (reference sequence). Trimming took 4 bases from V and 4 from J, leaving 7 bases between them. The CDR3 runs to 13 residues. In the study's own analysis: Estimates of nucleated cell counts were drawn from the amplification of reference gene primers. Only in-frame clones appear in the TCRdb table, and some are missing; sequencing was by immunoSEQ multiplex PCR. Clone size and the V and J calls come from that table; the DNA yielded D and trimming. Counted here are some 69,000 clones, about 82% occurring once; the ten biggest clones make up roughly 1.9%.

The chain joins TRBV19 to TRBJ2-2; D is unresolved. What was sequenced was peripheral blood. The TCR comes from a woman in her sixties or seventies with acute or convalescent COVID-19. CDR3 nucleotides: TGTGCCAGTAGTAGTAGTTTCACCGGGGAGCTGTTTTTT. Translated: CASSSSFTGELFF. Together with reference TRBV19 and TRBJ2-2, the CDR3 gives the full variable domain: DGGITQSPKYLFRKEGQNVTLSCEQNLNHDAMYWYRQDPGQGLRLIYYSQIVNDFQKGDIAEGYSVSREKKESFPLTVTSAQKNPTAFYLCASSSSFTGELFFGEGSRLTVL.